The clone carrying this TCR beta chain was found once. The antigen remains undetermined. The data derive from a study of shared clonotypes between healthy human individuals. Across the study: Aged between 18 and 49, the donors were a couple of women and three men.

General observations from the study: Among four donors, roughly 5% of naive CD4 clonotypes were found in common. It was the few donors that limited the genetic and exposure-history diversity represented.

All of the donors resided in Nashville, Tennessee, and each was a Caucasian adult. Libraries were prepared by immunoSEQ multiplex PCR; TCRdb keeps only in-frame clonotypes and omits some of them. Among 2 million to 2.5 million clones listed, nearly 97% were seen once. Trimming took 0 bases from V and 0 from J, leaving 10 bases between them. CDR1 is SGDLS and CDR2 is YYNGEE in the germline V gene. The CDR3 covers 17 residues. The TCR sequence derives from a man in his late teens or twenties in good health. Sequencing was done on a sample of naive CD4+ T cells sorted from blood. Documented subset: CD45RA+ positively selected. V gene TRBV9 combines with J gene TRBJ1-6; weak D call: TRBD1 (5 bases). Here the CDR3 DNA reads TGTGCCAGCAGCGTAGGGGACGCGAGCTCCTATAATTCACCCCTCCACTTT. It yields the protein CASSVGDASSYNSPLHF.